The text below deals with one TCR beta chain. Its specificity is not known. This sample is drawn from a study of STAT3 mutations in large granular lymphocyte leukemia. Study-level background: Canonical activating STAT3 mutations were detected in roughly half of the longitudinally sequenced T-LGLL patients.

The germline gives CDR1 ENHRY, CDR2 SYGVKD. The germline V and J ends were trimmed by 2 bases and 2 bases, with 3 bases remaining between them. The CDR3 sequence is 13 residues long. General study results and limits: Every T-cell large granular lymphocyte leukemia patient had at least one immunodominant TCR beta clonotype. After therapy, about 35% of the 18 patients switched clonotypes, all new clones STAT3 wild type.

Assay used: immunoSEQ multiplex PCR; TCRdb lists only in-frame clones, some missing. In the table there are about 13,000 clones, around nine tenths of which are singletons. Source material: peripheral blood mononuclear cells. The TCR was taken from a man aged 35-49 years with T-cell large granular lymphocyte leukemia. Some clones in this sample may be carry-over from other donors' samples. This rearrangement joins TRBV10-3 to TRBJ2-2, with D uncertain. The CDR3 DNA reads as TGTGCCATCAGTGAGGGAAACACCGGGGAGCTGTTTTTT. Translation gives CAISEGNTGELFF.